This TCR beta chain was sequenced during a study of blood T cell repertoires in COVID-19. Enrollees, about 18 to 90 years old, lived in about two dozen US areas. Here immunoSEQ multiplex PCR was the method, and the copy in TCRdb shows in-frame clones only, minus some. Of roughly 200,000 clones in the sample, around 90% are singletons; the top ten hold around 2.6%. What was sequenced was PBMCs or T cells enriched from blood (not recorded which). This clonotype originated in a woman aged 30 to 39 who had recovered from COVID-19.

CDR3 DNA: TGCGCCAGCAGCCAAGAGCTAGCGGGGGGGAGCAATGAGCAGTTCTTC. This gives the protein CASSQELAGGSNEQFF. The chain recombines TRBV4-3 with TRBJ2-1, with 12 bases identical to TRBD2. This CDR3 comprises 16 residues. Trimming removed 0 bases from V and 6 bases from J; junction bases left unmatched: 3. Germline V gene data show CDR1 as LGHNA and CDR2 as YSLEER.